This TCR beta chain was recorded in a study of human T cells and chemical hapten exposure. This clonotype was recorded a few times. CDR3 length: 16 amino acids. The time point was: pre-sensitization, week 0. The treatment is: therapeutic diphenylcyclopropenone sensitization with weekly scalp DPC. Each patch-test visit's blood sample preceded patch application. Alopecia patients deemed DPC-suitable, aged 18 to 70, excluding pregnancy. Before extraction, the whole blood was not fractionated, and total RNA was taken from it. Unique molecular identifiers were affixed to discrete cDNA molecules within the library. TCRdb reanalysed the RACE reads using MiXCR and keeps one entry per CDR3 protein. The data contain tens of thousands of distinct CDR3 sequences, roughly a tenth of them seen just once; the ten biggest clones take up roughly 13%.

The sample in question was whole blood, obtained in connection with sensitization to the hapten diphenylcyclopropenone (DPC). The TCR was taken from a woman aged 40 to 50 with alopecia areata. Some clones in this sample may be carry-over from other donors' samples. The chain combines TRBV21-1 with TRBJ1-1; TRBD1, the table's D call, was not compared with the DNA. TRBV21-1 is reported as a pseudogene. As DNA, the CDR3 is TGTGCCAGCAGCAAACAGGAGGACACGCCGAACACTGAAGCTTTCTTT. Translated: CASSKQEDTPNTEAFF.